What follows are 5 T cell receptor gamma chains derived from one specimen sequenced in a study of gamma-delta T cells after stem cell transplantation. TCRdb reanalysed the RT-PCR reads with CATT. There are about 450 gamma-chain clones in the sample; more than 3.5% occur only once, and 70% lies in the top ten. The sequencing input was gamma-delta T cells. These receptors were taken from a human donor. It is not recorded whose cells these are; they may come from a transplant donor.

Regarding this clone: A far larger clone is a single base away, which makes a read error likely. The sample contains more than one DNA sequence encoding this CDR3. The V call is TRGV9, the J call TRGJP. From germline, CDR1 is GITISATS and CDR2 ISYDGTV (reference sequence). This CDR3 region has 18 residues. As DNA, the CDR3 is TGTGCCTTGTGGGAGGTGGTAACGGGAGAGTTGGGCAAAAAAATCAAAGTATTT. This encodes CALWEVVTGELGKKIKVF.

This clone was detected only a few times. Just one base apart from a much larger clone, this may be a read error. The chain joins TRGV9 to TRGJ1 or TRGJ2. In germline, CDR1 is GITISATS, CDR2 ISYDGTV (reference sequence). Trimming took 5 bases from V and 8 from J; bases not matched to a gene: 6. The CDR3 extends over 11 amino acids. The CDR3 coding sequence is TGTGCCTTGTGGGGCGAACATAAGAAACTCTTT. Translating gives CALWGEHKKLF.

This clone is medium-sized by share. The CDR3 spells CALWEDRHKKLF. In DNA form, the CDR3 reads TGTGCCTTGTGGGAGGACCGACATAAGAAACTCTTT. The chain has TRGV9 and TRGJ1 or TRGJ2. Trimming took 2 bases from V and 8 from J; bases not matched to a gene: 6. The CDR3 sequence is 12 residues long. The germline V gene encodes CDR1 GITISATS and CDR2 ISYDGTV (reference sequence).

By sample share, this clone is large. This chain joins TRGV9 and TRGJ1 or TRGJ2. Germline trimming cut 0 bases from V and 11 bases from J; bases unmatched to any gene: 10. This CDR3 has 13 residues. Germline CDR1 GITISATS, CDR2 ISYDGTV (reference sequence). CDR3 in DNA: TGTGCCTTGTGGGAGGTGCAAAATTCGGAGAAACTCTTT. Translated: CALWEVQNSEKLF.

This clone is termed large. In the same sample, other DNA sequences code for this CDR3. This rearrangement joins TRGV9 to TRGJP. The CDR3 covers 16 residues. Germline-derived CDR1 and CDR2 are GITISATS and ISYDGTV (reference sequence). The trim removed 0 bases at V and 7 bases at J, leaving 3 bases unmatched. CDR3: CALWEVRELGKKIKVF. CDR3 DNA: TGTGCCTTGTGGGAGGTGCGGGAGTTGGGCAAAAAAATCAAGGTATTT.